Listed below are T cell receptor beta chains from one sample, sequenced in a study of OX40 agonist ivuxolimab in advanced cancers. Data came from immunoSEQ multiplex PCR; TCRdb stores just in-frame clones and leaves some out. This repertoire shows 55,000 to 75,000 clones, 91% found once; its top ten account for 3% to 4.5%. The sequenced sample was CD4+ or CD8+ T cells sorted from blood, obtained in a trial of the OX40 agonist ivuxolimab. Receptors were obtained from an adult with an advanced solid tumor such as melanoma, head and neck, liver or kidney cancer. CDR3s include the opening cysteine and the closing phenylalanine or tryptophan. The order of the fields is clone size, J gene, D gene, V gene, CDR3 protein, CDR3 DNA. The D gene is left open where the match is weak. Where a row states a size, it is once, few, many or the class of an expanded clone; other rows omit it.

clone_size: NA; j_call: TRBJ2-1; d_call: NA; v_call: TRBV27; cdr3_aa: CASSQQGPQVRWEQFF; cdr3_nt: TGTGCCAGCAGTCAACAAGGACCTCAAGTACGTTGGGAGCAGTTCTTC
clone_size: NA; j_call: TRBJ2-7; d_call: TRBD1; v_call: TRBV19; cdr3_aa: CASSEGTGGFNEQYF; cdr3_nt: TGTGCCAGTAGTGAAGGGACAGGGGGTTTCAACGAGCAGTACTTC
clone_size: NA; j_call: TRBJ1-1; d_call: NA; v_call: TRBV2; cdr3_aa: CASRFSKNTEAFF; cdr3_nt: TGTGCCAGCAGGTTTTCCAAGAACACTGAAGCTTTCTTT
clone_size: NA; j_call: TRBJ1-5; d_call: NA; v_call: TRBV19; cdr3_aa: CASSIGFGSNQPQHF; cdr3_nt: TGTGCCAGTAGTATAGGTTTCGGCAGCAATCAGCCCCAGCATTTT
clone_size: NA; j_call: TRBJ2-1; d_call: NA; v_call: TRBV19; cdr3_aa: CASSITGSSYNEQFF; cdr3_nt: TGTGCCAGTAGTATCACCGGGAGCTCCTACAATGAGCAGTTCTTC
clone_size: NA; j_call: TRBJ2-1; d_call: TRBD2; v_call: TRBV7-3; cdr3_aa: CASSFGAGAYNEQFF; cdr3_nt: TGTGCCAGCAGCTTTGGGGCGGGAGCTTACAATGAGCAGTTCTTC
clone_size: NA; j_call: TRBJ2-1; d_call: TRBD2; v_call: TRBV7-9; cdr3_aa: CASSFVAGGNPYNEQFF; cdr3_nt: TGTGCCAGCAGCTTCGTCGCGGGAGGGAATCCCTACAATGAGCAGTTCTTC
clone_size: NA; j_call: TRBJ2-4; d_call: NA; v_call: TRBV7-9; cdr3_aa: CASSSPSRGKNIQYF; cdr3_nt: TGTGCCAGCAGCTCGCCCAGTCGGGGTAAAAACATTCAGTACTTC
clone_size: NA; j_call: TRBJ2-1; d_call: NA; v_call: TRBV11-2; cdr3_aa: CASSLGAYNEQFF; cdr3_nt: TGTGCCAGCAGCTTAGGGGCTTACAATGAGCAGTTCTTC
clone_size: NA; j_call: TRBJ2-7; d_call: NA; v_call: TRBV6-5; cdr3_aa: CASSYSIALTYEQYF; cdr3_nt: TGTGCCAGCAGTTACTCGATAGCGTTAACCTACGAGCAGTACTTC
clone_size: NA; j_call: TRBJ2-5; d_call: NA; v_call: TRBV29-1; cdr3_aa: CSVEIGTPQETQYF; cdr3_nt: TGCAGCGTTGAAATTGGGACTCCACAAGAGACCCAGTACTTC
clone_size: once; j_call: TRBJ2-7; d_call: NA; v_call: TRBV4-2; cdr3_aa: CASSQEERAEQYF; cdr3_nt: TGTGCCAGCAGCCAAGAGGAGCGGGCCGAGCAGTACTTC
clone_size: NA; j_call: TRBJ1-1; d_call: NA; v_call: TRBV19; cdr3_aa: CASSMGRNTEAFF; cdr3_nt: TGTGCCAGTAGTATGGGTAGAAACACTGAAGCTTTCTTT
clone_size: NA; j_call: TRBJ1-2; d_call: NA; v_call: TRBV9; cdr3_aa: CASSVGRGGYGYTF; cdr3_nt: TGTGCCAGCAGCGTAGGAAGAGGGGGCTATGGCTACACCTTC
clone_size: NA; j_call: TRBJ2-7; d_call: TRBD1; v_call: TRBV28; cdr3_aa: CASNEAKGQGYEQYF; cdr3_nt: TGTGCCAGCAACGAAGCAAAGGGACAGGGCTACGAGCAGTACTTC
clone_size: NA; j_call: TRBJ1-1; d_call: NA; v_call: TRBV11-3; cdr3_aa: CASSSGTGTEAFF; cdr3_nt: TGTGCCAGCAGCTCCGGGACCGGCACTGAAGCTTTCTTT
clone_size: NA; j_call: TRBJ1-1; d_call: TRBD1; v_call: TRBV5-8; cdr3_aa: CASSSPRDRERIHTEAFF; cdr3_nt: TGTGCCAGCAGCTCTCCCCGGGACAGGGAAAGAATACACACTGAAGCTTTCTTT
clone_size: NA; j_call: TRBJ2-7; d_call: TRBD2; v_call: TRBV7-8; cdr3_aa: CASSALAGVPYEQYF; cdr3_nt: TGTGCCAGCAGCGCCCTAGCGGGAGTCCCCTACGAGCAGTACTTC
clone_size: NA; j_call: TRBJ2-1; d_call: NA; v_call: TRBV9; cdr3_aa: CASSVEGGVAPSSYNEQFF; cdr3_nt: TGTGCCAGCAGCGTAGAGGGTGGGGTGGCTCCGAGCTCCTACAATGAGCAGTTCTTC
clone_size: NA; j_call: TRBJ2-1; d_call: NA; v_call: TRBV10-3; cdr3_aa: CAISEQGYNEQFF; cdr3_nt: TGTGCCATCTCCGAGCAGGGCTACAATGAGCAGTTCTTC
clone_size: NA; j_call: TRBJ2-1; d_call: NA; v_call: TRBV2; cdr3_aa: CASSLQFNEQFF; cdr3_nt: TGTGCCAGCAGTTTACAATTCAATGAGCAGTTCTTC
clone_size: NA; j_call: TRBJ2-5; d_call: TRBD2; v_call: TRBV4-3; cdr3_aa: CASSQELVMGRAGETQYF; cdr3_nt: TGCGCCAGCAGCCAAGAGCTAGTTATGGGGAGGGCCGGAGAGACCCAGTACTTC
clone_size: NA; j_call: TRBJ2-1; d_call: NA; v_call: TRBV14; cdr3_aa: CASSPFNYNEQFF; cdr3_nt: TGTGCCAGCAGCCCCTTCAACTACAATGAGCAGTTCTTC
clone_size: NA; j_call: TRBJ2-3; d_call: NA; v_call: TRBV10-3; cdr3_aa: CAISENPRSTDTQYF; cdr3_nt: TGTGCCATCAGTGAGAACCCTCGAAGCACAGATACGCAGTATTTT